These 30 T cell receptor beta chains originate from one sample sequenced in a study of Tregs in tolerant kidney transplant recipients. TCRdb's table, derived via immunoSEQ multiplex PCR, lists solely in-frame clones and lacks some. This sample's table has tens of thousands of clones. The sequences come from CD8+ T cells from blood, collected before the transplant. The receptors were sampled from a human donor who received a combined kidney and bone marrow transplant.

CDR3 bases read: TGTGCCAGCACCAAGGGTATGAACACTGAA. It encodes CASTKGMNTE. The entire CDR3 protein reads CASTKGMNTEAFF. The chain recombines TRBV6-2 or TRBV6-3 with TRBJ1-1; D remains ambiguous. Read data end 3 residues before the CDR3 end; the end is taken from the germline J gene. From germline, CDR1 is MNHEY and CDR2 SVGEGT. Trimming took 7 bases from V and 0 from J, leaving 9 bases between them. The CDR3 length is 13 residues.

About this clone itself: The sequenced fragment ends 3 residues before the CDR3 boundary, so the rest is inferred from the germline J gene. The chain employs TRBV6-2 or TRBV6-3 and TRBJ2-1; a possible D gene is TRBD2 (7 bases). Trimming removed 4 bases at V and 5 bases at J, with 12 bases between. The CDR3 sequence is 14 residues long. Per the germline V gene, CDR1 is MNHEY and CDR2 is SVGEGT. The sequenced CDR3 bases are TGTGCCAGCAGTTCGGAGGGGGGGAACAATGAG. Its translation: CASSSEGGNNE. The whole CDR3 protein reads CASSSEGGNNEQFF.

Comments on this clone: The read terminates 3 residues ahead of where the CDR3 ends, so the germline J gene completes it. V and J are TRBV23-1 and TRBJ2-7, with 7 bases aligning to TRBD1. TRBV23-1 is recorded as an ORF, its role being uncertain. The CDR3 sequence is 14 residues long. V was clipped by 0 bases and J by 6 bases; unmatched bases: 5. The CDR3 bases that were read are TGCGCCAGCAGTCAATCCGGGACAGAGGGCGAG. Amino acid sequence: CASSQSGTEGE. The full CDR3 protein reads CASSQSGTEGEQYF.

Here the CDR3 reads CASSPGQVPGELFF. CDR3 bases read: TGTGCCAGCAGCCCCGGACAGGTCCCCGGGGAG. The chain links TRBV7-6 to TRBJ2-2; the match to TRBD1 covers 7 bases. The read comes to an end 3 residues before the CDR3 does, leaving the germline J gene to fill in the end. Germline-derived CDR1 and CDR2 are SGHVS and FNYEAQ. The CDR3 is made up of 14 amino acids. V trimming: 5 bases; J trimming: 6 bases; junction bases outside the gene matches: 6.

Points on this clone: The read ends 3 residues shy of where the CDR3 ends; the end is completed using the germline J gene. This chain joins TRBV5-6 and TRBJ1-1; 7 bases agree with TRBD1. J lost 2 bases, V lost 5 bases, and 6 bases had no gene match. This CDR3 has 14 amino acids. Germline lookup yields CDR1 SGHDT and CDR2 YYEEEE. The CDR3 bases that were read are TGTGCCAGCAGGACAGGGTATGGAAACACTGAA. As protein: CASRTGYGNTE. The whole CDR3 reads CASRTGYGNTEAFF. The variable domain in full, with the rest retrieved from reference TRBV5-6 and TRBJ1-1, is DAGVTQSPTHLIKTRGQQVTLRCSPKSGHDTVSWYQQALGQGPQFIFQYYEEEERQRGNFPDRFSGHQFPNYSSELNVNALLLGDSALYLCASRTGYGNTEAFFGQGTRLTVV.

For this clone: The DNA ends 3 residues before the CDR3 does, and the rest of the CDR3 is filled in from the germline J gene. The rearrangement joins TRBV6-8 to TRBJ2-3; D may be TRBD2 (6 bases). The CDR3 loop spans 13 amino acids. V was shortened by 6 bases and J by 6 bases, with 13 bases between the two germline ends. The germline CDR1 and CDR2 sequences are MNHGY and SAAAGT. The CDR3 reads CASREGTADTQYF. CDR3 DNA, as far as it was read: TGTGCCAGCAGGGAGGGTACCGCCGATACG.

Turning to this clone: The read comes to an end 3 residues before the CDR3 does, leaving the germline J gene to fill in the end. The chain combines TRBV7-7 with TRBJ1-4, with a weak D call TRBD1 (5 bases). V gave up 5 bases and J gave up 1 base, with 11 bases separating them. The CDR3 runs to 15 residues. The germline CDR1 and CDR2 sequences are SSHAT and FNYEAQ (reference sequence). The chain's CDR3 is CASSRSQGTNEKLFF. CDR3 DNA (partial): TGTGCCAGCAGCCGTTCTCAGGGAACTAATGAAAAA.

Worth noting for this clone: Sequencing ends 3 residues short of the CDR3 end; the germline J gene provides the rest. The chain combines TRBV19 with TRBJ2-7; possible D gene TRBD2, 6 bases. Trimming took off 5 bases at V and 5 bases at J, with 19 bases between the two ends. Germline V gene sequence: CDR1 LNHDA, CDR2 SQIVND (reference sequence). The CDR3 is made up of 15 amino acids. CDR3 amino acids: CASSPSGGVVHEQYF. The sequenced CDR3 bases are TGTGCCAGTAGTCCCTCAGGCGGGGTGGTCCACGAG.

About this clone itself: The CDR3 end is not reached by the read, which stops 3 residues before it; the germline J gene fills it in. The chain has TRBV14 and TRBJ2-7; maybe TRBD2 (7 bases). The length of the CDR3 is 16 residues. Germline loops: CDR1 SGHDN, CDR2 FVKESK. The ends were cut back, 4 bases at V and 2 bases at J, with 18 bases in the middle. This CDR3 reads CASSPSPGGPPYEQYF. CDR3 DNA (partial): TGTGCCAGCAGCCCTTCTCCCGGGGGGCCCCCCTACGAG.

Of note for this clone: The read gets to within 3 residues of the CDR3 end, and the germline J gene fills in the rest. The chain carries TRBV7-2 and TRBJ1-2, with 7 bases fitting TRBD1. CDR1 is SGHTA and CDR2 is FQGNSA in the germline V gene. Trimming cost V 5 bases and J 5 bases; bases outside gene matches: 8. CDR3 length: 14 amino acids. The CDR3 spells CASSQGGPPYGYTF. Partial CDR3 DNA: TGTGCCAGCAGCCAGGGGGGCCCCCCGTATGGC.

Details on this clone: The CDR3 end lies 3 residues beyond the end of the read and is filled in from the germline J gene. The rearrangement uses TRBV19 and TRBJ2-3, with 7 bases matching TRBD2. CDR3 length equals 15 residues. Germline V gene sequence: CDR1 LNHDA, CDR2 SQIVND (reference sequence). V lost 4 bases to trimming and J lost 2 bases; unmatched junction nucleotides: 6. CDR3 amino acids: CASSTAGLVTDTQYF. The sequenced CDR3 bases are TGTGCCAGTAGTACAGCGGGGTTGGTCACAGATACG.

Turning to this clone: The CDR3 end is not reached by the read, which stops 3 residues before it; the germline J gene fills it in. The V and J genes are TRBV6-1 and TRBJ2-1; TRBD2 agrees at 15 bases. The trim removed 6 bases at V and 7 bases at J, leaving 16 bases unmatched. The CDR3 extends over 19 amino acids. Germline loops: CDR1 MNHNS, CDR2 SASEGT. The CDR3 sequence is CASRETIPGLAGGRNEQFF. The sequenced part of the CDR3 DNA is TGTGCCAGCAGGGAAACAATCCCGGGACTAGCGGGAGGAAGGAATGAG.

A remark on this clone: From the germline J gene comes the end of the CDR3, since the read stops 3 residues before it. This rearrangement joins TRBV29-1 to TRBJ1-2; D unclear. Trimming took 7 bases from V and 3 from J, leaving 15 bases between them. CDR3 length: 13 amino acids. CDR1 is SQVTM, CDR2 ANQGSEA, per germline. The part of the CDR3 DNA that was read is TGCAGCGCCCATGGCGGAGCGCACTATGGC. Residues: CSAHGGAHYG. The entire CDR3 reads CSAHGGAHYGYTF.

Concerning this clone itself: The CDR3 end is not reached by the read, which stops 3 residues before it; the germline J gene fills it in. The chain employs TRBV10-3 and TRBJ1-2; TRBD1 is a possible D gene (5 bases). V lost 6 bases and J 4 bases, leaving 18 bases between the germline ends. Germline V gene lookup returns CDR1 ENHRY and CDR2 SYGVKD. This CDR3 is built from 15 residues. Partial CDR3 DNA: TGTGCCATCAGCTCCCCCGCGACAGCCCTCTATGGC. It translates to CAISSPATALYG. The full-length CDR3 reads as CAISSPATALYGYTF.

A word on this clone: The read ends 3 residues before the CDR3 terminus; that terminus is restored from the germline J gene. The rearrangement links TRBV29-1 to TRBJ1-2; 9 bases are a match to TRBD1. This CDR3 spans 17 amino acids. CDR1 is SQVTM, CDR2 ANQGSEA, per germline. With 6 bases clipped from V and 4 bases from J, the junction kept 18 bases outside the gene matches. The sequenced CDR3 bases are TGCAGCGTCGATGGAGGGTGGACAGGGGATGGGAGCTATGGC. Its protein product is CSVDGGWTGDGSYG. The full CDR3 is CSVDGGWTGDGSYGYTF.

The sequenced part of the CDR3 DNA is TGCGCCAGCAGGGACCCCGACAGGGACTCTGGAAACACC. It codes for CASRDPDRDSGNT. The full CDR3 protein reads CASRDPDRDSGNTIYF. The chain combines TRBV5-1 with TRBJ1-3, with 7 bases aligning to TRBD1. The CDR3 extends 3 residues past the end of the read, so its final part is completed from the germline J gene. The CDR3 totals 16 residues. With 5 bases clipped from V and 0 bases from J, the junction kept 8 bases outside the gene matches. In germline, CDR1 is SGHRS, CDR2 YFSETQ.

As to this clone: Read data end 3 residues before the CDR3 end; the end is taken from the germline J gene. The rearrangement joins TRBV9 to TRBJ1-2; TRBD1 matches 8 bases. Germline assignment: CDR1 SGDLS and CDR2 YYNGEE. V dropped 0 bases and J dropped 4; count of bases not matched to a gene: 2. The CDR3 is 14 residues long. CDR3 bases read: TGTGCCAGCAGCGTAGGAACAGGGGGCTATGGC. This codes for CASSVGTGGYG. The whole CDR3 sequence reads CASSVGTGGYGYTF.

A remark on this clone: Read data end 3 residues before the CDR3 end; the end is taken from the germline J gene. The chain uses TRBV19 and TRBJ2-1; the D gene is possibly TRBD2 (6 bases). Trimming left V 5 bases short and J 5 bases short, with 16 bases between. Germline lookup yields CDR1 LNHDA and CDR2 SQIVND (reference sequence). The CDR3 runs to 15 residues. The chain's CDR3 is CASSPLGGVDNEQFF. The sequenced CDR3 bases are TGTGCCAGTAGTCCCCTGGGGGGAGTCGACAATGAG. The variable domain in full, with the rest retrieved from reference TRBV19 and TRBJ2-1, is DGGITQSPKYLFRKEGQNVTLSCEQNLNHDAMYWYRQDPGQGLRLIYYSQIVNDFQKGDIAEGYSVSREKKESFPLTVTSAQKNPTAFYLCASSPLGGVDNEQFFGPGTRLTVL.

With respect to this clone: The CDR3 extends 3 residues past the end of the read, so its final part is completed from the germline J gene. The J gene is TRBJ2-1, the V gene TRBV19, with 8 bases aligning to TRBD2. The germline V gene encodes CDR1 LNHDA and CDR2 SQIVND (reference sequence). The V segment lost 5 bases and the J segment 1 base; nucleotides outside the gene matches: 7. This CDR3 has 16 amino acids. The part of the CDR3 DNA that was read is TGTGCCAGTAGTCCATGGGGCGGGGGGTCCTACAATGAG. Protein: CASSPWGGGSYNE. The whole CDR3 region reads CASSPWGGGSYNEQFF.

Concerning this clone itself: The CDR3 extends 3 residues past the end of the read, so its final part is completed from the germline J gene. This chain uses TRBV19 with TRBJ1-5, with a weak D call TRBD1 (6 bases). V was clipped by 3 bases and J by 2 bases, with 14 bases between them. Germline CDR1 reads LNHDA; CDR2 reads SQIVND (reference sequence). The CDR3 has 16 amino acids. The CDR3 DNA, read in part, is TGTGCCAGTAGTATTCGTGGGGGCTGGGGCAATCAGCCC. Its protein product is CASSIRGGWGNQP. The whole CDR3 is CASSIRGGWGNQPQHF.

Comment on this clone: The read falls 3 residues short of the CDR3 end, and the missing part is taken from the germline J gene. V is TRBV4-1 and J is TRBJ2-2, with 11 bases matching TRBD1. The CDR3 length is 16 residues. Germline V CDR1 and CDR2: MGHRA, YSYEKL. Unmatched junction bases numbered 1, after V lost 0 bases and J lost 4 bases. CDR3 DNA (partial): TGCGCCAGCAGCCAAGAGGGGACAGGGGGCACCGGGGAG. This gives the protein CASSQEGTGGTGE. The CDR3 as a whole reads CASSQEGTGGTGELFF.

Points on this clone: The read terminates 3 residues ahead of where the CDR3 ends, so the germline J gene completes it. This chain connects TRBV2 to TRBJ1-2; D perhaps matches TRBD1 (5 bases). V lost 7 bases and J 0 bases, leaving 15 bases between the germline ends. There are 15 residues in the CDR3. CDR1 is SNHLY and CDR2 is FYNNEI in the germline V gene. CDR3 DNA, as far as it was read: TGTGCCAGCACCCCCAAAGGACATTCTAACTATGGC. This gives the protein CASTPKGHSNYG. The CDR3 in full is CASTPKGHSNYGYTF.

A word on this clone: The read halts 3 residues ahead of the CDR3 end, with the missing end drawn from the germline J gene. The chain couples TRBV2 to TRBJ2-1, with D possibly matching TRBD1 (5 bases). Germline lookup yields CDR1 SNHLY and CDR2 FYNNEI. The ends were cut back, 2 bases at V and 4 bases at J, with 6 bases in the middle. This CDR3 region has 13 residues. The CDR3 is CASSERQYNEQFF. CDR3 DNA, as far as it was read: TGTGCCAGCAGTGAAAGACAGTACAATGAG.

A note on this clone: Read coverage stops 3 residues before the CDR3 terminus; the germline J gene supplies the remainder. The J gene is TRBJ2-1, the V gene TRBV6-2 or TRBV6-3; TRBD2 might be the D (6 bases). This CDR3 comprises 14 residues. Trimming took 0 bases from V and 7 from J, leaving 10 bases between them. CDR1 is MNHEY, CDR2 SVGEGT, per germline. The CDR3 reads CASSYSYRGNEQFF. The CDR3 DNA, read in part, is TGTGCCAGCAGTTACTCGTACCGGGGGAATGAG.

Of note for this clone: The read stops 3 residues short of the end of the CDR3; the missing end is completed from the germline J gene. The chain has TRBV2 and TRBJ2-7; 10 positions agree with TRBD1. Germline CDR1 SNHLY, CDR2 FYNNEI. CDR3 length: 15 amino acids. The V and J ends lost 8 bases and 1 base, in that order; junction bases with no gene match: 8. The covered CDR3 bases are TGTGCCAGCGGGACACCGGGACAGGGGTCCTACGAG. Its translation: CASGTPGQGSYE. The complete CDR3 sequence is CASGTPGQGSYEQYF.

On this clone itself: The CDR3 end lies 3 residues beyond the end of the read and is filled in from the germline J gene. The chain is built from TRBV2 and TRBJ2-2; D is perhaps TRBD1 (5 bases). The CDR3 sequence is 15 residues long. V lost 6 bases and J 0 bases, leaving 11 bases between the germline ends. Germline CDR1 SNHLY, CDR2 FYNNEI. The sequenced CDR3 bases are TGTGCCAGCAGGGCACAGGCTTCGAACACCGGGGAG. This gives the protein CASRAQASNTGE. The CDR3 as a whole reads CASRAQASNTGELFF.

The sequenced CDR3 bases are TGTGCCAGCAGTGAAGAGGGCAGGGGAATATCCTACGAG. Translating gives CASSEEGRGISYE. The CDR3, in full, reads CASSEEGRGISYEQYF. The chain is built from TRBV6-1 and TRBJ2-7, with D maybe TRBD1 (6 bases). Read coverage stops 3 residues before the CDR3 terminus; the germline J gene supplies the remainder. The CDR3 consists of 16 residues. The V end was cut by 1 base, the J end by 1 base, with 14 bases between. Germline V CDR1 and CDR2: MNHNS, SASEGT.

About this clone: The CDR3 end is not reached by the read, which stops 3 residues before it; the germline J gene fills it in. The chain couples TRBV5-5 to TRBJ2-7; possibly TRBD2 for D (6 bases). In germline, CDR1 is SGHKS, CDR2 YYEKEE (reference sequence). The CDR3 contains 14 residues. The germline V and J ends were trimmed by 0 bases and 2 bases, with 9 bases remaining between them. CDR3 region: CASSLGGGPYEQYF. CDR3 DNA (partial): TGTGCCAGCAGCTTGGGTGGAGGGCCCTACGAG.

Note on this clone: From the germline J gene comes the end of the CDR3, since the read stops 3 residues before it. The chain links TRBV19 to TRBJ1-1, with TRBD1 matching over 7 bases. V gave up 3 bases and J gave up 3 bases; unmatched junction bases: 10. The CDR3 extends over 16 amino acids. The germline V gene encodes CDR1 LNHDA and CDR2 SQIVND (reference sequence). CDR3 protein: CASSIGTAPGDTEAFF. The CDR3 bases that were read are TGTGCCAGTAGTATCGGGACAGCACCTGGGGACACTGAA.

In the case of this clone: The read falls 3 residues short of the CDR3 end, and the missing part is taken from the germline J gene. The chain links TRBV6-4 to TRBJ1-2; TRBD1 matches at 9 bases. The CDR3 is 17 amino acids. Per germline, CDR1 MRHNA and CDR2 SNTAGT. With 2 bases clipped from V and 6 bases from J, the junction kept 13 bases outside the gene matches. The covered CDR3 bases are TGTGCCAGCAGTGACCTTGCCTATGGACAGGGGTCCAATGGC. Protein product: CASSDLAYGQGSNG. The entire CDR3 sequence reads CASSDLAYGQGSNGYTF.